This TCR beta chain derives from a study of blood T cell repertoires in COVID-19 (dated by TCRdb to 2018 to 2020). Study-wide context: The collaborator samples originated in the United States, Italy and Spain and spanned the acute and convalescent phases of COVID-19. The repertoires were made available in a free public database intended to serve as a resource for research on the immune response to SARS-CoV-2. The dataset comprised deeply sampled blood TCRbeta repertoires from subjects exposed to, actively infected with, or recovered from COVID-19. The sample metadata nearly always contained a de-identified subject ID, COVID-19 status, age in years and sex. The prospective study material was composed of cDNA or gDNA derived from T cells, B-cell-depleted T cells, or PBMCs. Where HLA class I and class II types were available, the types were taken from metadata supplied by the sample provider, not from assay-based typing. The samples were drawn from the first 160 participants of the ongoing ImmuneRACE study and from some 1,300 subjects provided by 6 global collaborators. General findings and caveats noted by the study authors: How much clinical and demographic metadata was included differed by source and by participant, and the metadata was provided uncurated.

About this clone itself: The antigen this receptor binds is unknown. Base qualities were left out, and no much larger clone turns up one base away.

TCRbeta CDR3 regions were amplified from genomic DNA using the immunoSEQ Assay, a bias-controlled multiplex PCR. The study's processing was this. Nucleated cell counts per sample were estimated from amplification of reference gene primers within the assay. Sequence reads were collapsed and filtered to measure the absolute abundance of every unique TCRbeta CDR3 rearrangement. Productive Simpson clonality was computed per sample as the square root of Simpson's diversity index over productive rearrangements. The source is immuneACCESS, and TCRdb retained only in-frame sequences with V and J called. Part of the clones is not carried over; for the studies checked, unresolved V genes explain less than half of this, and the remainder is unexplained. Clonal size and the V and J genes are those of that table, whereas D and trimming came from the DNA. For this sample there are about 190,000 clones; approximately 78% appear just once. The ten largest clones add up to around 2.8% of the sample.

The junction shows trimming of 0 bases on V and 4 bases on J, plus 6 bases between the germline ends. The CDR3 holds 13 amino acids from the cysteine to the phenylalanine. Just the 39-base CDR3 DNA is kept, in frame starting at base 1. From the germline V gene, CDR1 is SGHDN and CDR2 is FVKESK. The collaborating institutions used their own protocols to collect whole blood in K2EDTA tubes. For TCRbeta analysis, collaborators shipped samples as frozen whole blood, isolated PBMCs, or DNA extracted from either of those sample types. The sequenced sample was peripheral blood. Recombination linked TRBV14 to TRBJ1-2; the D gene lacks a confident call. This receptor was identified in a woman older than 75 with active or convalescent COVID-19. The base sequence is TGTGCCAGCAGCCAAGATTCCAGCTATGGCTACACCTTC. This gives the protein CASSQDSSYGYTF.